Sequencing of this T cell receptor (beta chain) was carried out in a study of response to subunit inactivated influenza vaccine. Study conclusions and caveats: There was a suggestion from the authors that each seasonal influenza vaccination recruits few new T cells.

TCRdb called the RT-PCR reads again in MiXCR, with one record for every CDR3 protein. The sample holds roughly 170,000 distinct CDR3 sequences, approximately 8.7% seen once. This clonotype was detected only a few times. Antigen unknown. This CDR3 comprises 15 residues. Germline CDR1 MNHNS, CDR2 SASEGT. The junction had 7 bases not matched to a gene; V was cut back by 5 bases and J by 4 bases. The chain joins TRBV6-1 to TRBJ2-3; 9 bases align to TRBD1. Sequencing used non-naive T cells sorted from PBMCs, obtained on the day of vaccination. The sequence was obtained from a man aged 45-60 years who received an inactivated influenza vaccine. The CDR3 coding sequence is TGTGCCAGCAGTCCCCGGACAGGGGTGGCAGATACGCAGTATTTT. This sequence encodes CASSPRTGVADTQYF.